Below, one T cell receptor beta chain is given with its context. The sample comes from a study of patients and donors after allogeneic stem cell transplantation. TCRdb ran MiXCR on the RT-PCR reads and lists one entry per CDR3 protein. The sample has 65,000 to 80,000 distinct CDR3 sequences; approximately 26% are singletons. Sequencing was done on a sample of blood, either unsorted or a sorted T cell fraction (not recorded which). The origin of this receptor is a human donor who was either an allogeneic HSCT recipient or a stem cell or donor lymphocyte infusion donor (not recorded which). It is not recorded whose cells these are; they may come from a transplant donor.

The CDR3: CASSVGTPKGEQFF. CDR3 in DNA: TGCGCCAGCAGCGTCGGGACTCCCAAAGGTGAGCAGTTCTTC. The genes are TRBV5-1 and TRBJ2-1; D possibly corresponds to TRBD2 (6 bases). The ends were cut back, 4 bases at V and 9 bases at J, with 17 bases in the middle. Looked up from germline, CDR1 is SGHRS and CDR2 is YFSETQ. The CDR3 loop spans 14 amino acids.